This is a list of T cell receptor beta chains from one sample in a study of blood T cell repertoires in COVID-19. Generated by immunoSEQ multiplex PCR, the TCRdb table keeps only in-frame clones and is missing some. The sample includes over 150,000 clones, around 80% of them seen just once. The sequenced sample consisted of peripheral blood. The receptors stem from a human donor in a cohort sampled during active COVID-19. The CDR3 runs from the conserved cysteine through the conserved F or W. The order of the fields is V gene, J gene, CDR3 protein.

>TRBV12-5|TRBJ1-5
CASGQGGSQPQHF
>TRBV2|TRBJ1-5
CASELRAYTQPQHF
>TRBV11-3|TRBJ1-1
CASSPGGFEPNTEAFF
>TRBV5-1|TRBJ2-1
CASSLRGMGQGLNEQFF
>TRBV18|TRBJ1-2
CASSLDRGRDYGYTF
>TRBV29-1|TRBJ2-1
CSVLQGELIPYNEQFF
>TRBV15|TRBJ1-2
CATSRATGLVRGYTF
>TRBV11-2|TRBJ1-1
CASSPGTDLEAFF
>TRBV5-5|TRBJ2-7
CASSRQGEASYEQYF
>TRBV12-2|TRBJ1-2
CASRLVLSVNDYGYTF
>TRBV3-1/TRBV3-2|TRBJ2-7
CASSQDTGMEEQYF
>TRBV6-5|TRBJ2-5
CASSSRYQETQYF
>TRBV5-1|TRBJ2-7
CASSFSGSSYEQYF
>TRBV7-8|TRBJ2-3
CASSFIAGASTDTQYF
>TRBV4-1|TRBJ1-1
CASSQDSGNTEAFF
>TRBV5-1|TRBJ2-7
CASSKGQSSYEQYF
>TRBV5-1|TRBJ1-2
CASSRGRPGQKNYGYTF
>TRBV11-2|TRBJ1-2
CASSLGDSSGYTF
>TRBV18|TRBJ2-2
CASSPEKTGIGELFF
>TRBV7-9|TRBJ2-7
CASSLTDRSSYEQYF
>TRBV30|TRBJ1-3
CAWKGGRAGNTIYF
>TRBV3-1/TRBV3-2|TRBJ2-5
CASSQVGVTSGLEDPMGLETQYF
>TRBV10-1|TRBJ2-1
CASSGRTGRSRPNGQFF
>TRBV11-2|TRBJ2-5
CASSLGGQGVETQYF
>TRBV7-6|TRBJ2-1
CASSLVDNEQFF
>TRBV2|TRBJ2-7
CASSGEGLAVSYEQYF
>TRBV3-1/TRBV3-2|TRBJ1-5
CASSHTDSGSGPQHF
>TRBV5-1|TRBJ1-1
CASSLPSGNTEAFF
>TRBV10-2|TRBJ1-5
CASGPVTGGREPQHF
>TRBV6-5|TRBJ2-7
CASSQTGGRAYEQYF
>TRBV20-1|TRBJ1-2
CSAQGIYGYTF
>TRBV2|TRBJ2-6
CASSWGTPTSGANVLTF
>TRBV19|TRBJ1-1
CASSSPGNTEAFF
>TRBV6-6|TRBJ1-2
CASSSSTSWHGYTF
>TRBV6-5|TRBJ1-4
CASGRLATNEKLFF
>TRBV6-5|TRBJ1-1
CASSYSRTASNTEAFF
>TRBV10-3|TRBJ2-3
CAISESGTSGGARDTQYF
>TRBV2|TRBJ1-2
CASSETGHGYGYTF
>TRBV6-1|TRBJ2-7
CASSGRDRGGGGNYEQYF
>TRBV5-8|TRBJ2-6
CASSPKLRGLGNVLTF